These 8 T cell receptor beta chains were sequenced from one sample in a study of T cells after somatic rescue of genetic block. Some clones are missing from TCRdb's copy, which holds only in-frame ones; the method was immunoSEQ multiplex PCR. The data hold approximately 71,000 clones, with roughly 92% observed a single time. The sequencing sample was made of peripheral blood mononuclear cells (PBMCs). Every receptor here comes from a middle-aged man.

The chain uses TRBV9 and TRBJ1-1; a weak D match, TRBD1 (6 bases). The length of the CDR3 is 13 residues. The ends were cut back, 2 bases at V and 5 bases at J, with 10 bases in the middle. The germline CDR1 and CDR2 sequences are SGDLS and YYNGEE. CDR3 DNA sequence: TGTGCCAGCAGCGTCCAGGGGTGGACTGAAGCTTTCTTT. Translated, it gives CASSVQGWTEAFF.

In DNA form, the CDR3 reads TGTGCCAGTAGCGCCCCACAGAGGCCCTCCGGCTACACCTTC. It encodes CASSAPQRPSGYTF. The chain combines TRBV19 with TRBJ1-2; D not resolved. Deletions cut 6 bases from V and 8 bases from J, with 19 bases between. The CDR3 spans 14 residues. Germline V CDR1 and CDR2: LNHDA, SQIVND (reference sequence).

The J gene is TRBJ2-5, the V gene TRBV28, with 8 bases identical to TRBD1. J gave up 5 bases and V 4 bases, and 15 bases lay outside the gene matches. Germline CDR1 MDHEN, CDR2 SYDVKM. CDR3 length equals 17 residues. This CDR3 reads CASSYNRQDRARETQYF. The CDR3 bases are TGTGCCAGCAGTTACAACAGGCAGGACAGGGCCCGGGAGACCCAGTACTTC.

The V and J genes are TRBV2 and TRBJ2-1; TRBD2 aligns across 10 bases. Germline V gene sequence: CDR1 SNHLY, CDR2 FYNNEI. This CDR3 region has 16 residues. J was trimmed by 7 bases and V by 1 base; bases with no gene match: 7. The CDR3 here is CASSEVRAGGANEQFF. Written as DNA, the CDR3 is TGTGCCAGCAGTGAAGTTCGAGCGGGAGGGGCGAATGAGCAGTTCTTC. The variable domain in full, completed from reference TRBV2 and TRBJ2-1, reads EPEVTQTPSHQVTQMGQEVILRCVPISNHLYFYWYRQILGQKVEFLVSFYNNEISEKSEIFDDQFSVERPDGSNFTLKIRSTKLEDSAMYFCASSEVRAGGANEQFFGPGTRLTVL.

This chain connects TRBV6-5 to TRBJ2-7; D may be TRBD1 or TRBD2 (7 bases each). CDR3 length: 12 amino acids. The V gene lost 6 bases and the J gene lost 6 bases, with 12 bases spanning the gap. From germline, CDR1 is MNHEY and CDR2 SVGAGI. The CDR3 DNA reads as TGTGCCAGCAGATTCAGGGGGGGCGAGCAGTACTTC. The encoded protein is CASRFRGGEQYF.

This rearrangement joins TRBV2 to TRBJ1-5; TRBD1 agrees at 8 bases. The V gene end was trimmed by 6 bases and the J gene end by 6 bases; junction bases not matched to a gene: 7. The germline gives CDR1 SNHLY, CDR2 FYNNEI. This CDR3 contains 14 residues. CDR3 region: CASRDRQGFQPQHF. The CDR3 bases are TGTGCCAGCAGAGACAGACAGGGGTTTCAGCCCCAGCATTTT.

This clone was picked up a small number of times. CDR3 loop: CAISERQPGANVLTF. Written as DNA, the CDR3 is TGTGCCATCAGTGAGCGGCAGCCTGGGGCCAACGTCCTGACTTTC. J is TRBJ2-6 and V is TRBV10-3; D is undetermined. The germline gives CDR1 ENHRY, CDR2 SYGVKD. There are 15 residues in the CDR3. V lost 2 bases to trimming and J lost 2 bases, with 7 bases between them.

For the CDR3, the DNA is TGTGCCAGCAGTCTGGGACGAGGGACTAGCCCCTACAATGAGCAGTTCTTC. Its protein product is CASSLGRGTSPYNEQFF. The chain has TRBV28 and TRBJ2-1, with 9 bases that match TRBD2. Per the germline V gene, CDR1 is MDHEN and CDR2 is SYDVKM. Losses at the gene ends were 5 bases for V and 2 bases for J; bases not matched to a gene: 10. The length of the CDR3 is 17 residues.